This TCR beta chain was captured in a study of T cell clonotyping in hematopoietic cell transplantation. Across the whole study: Recipient samples before transplant were obtained post-cytoreduction.

As concerns this clone: The antigen is unknown.

The CDR3 length is 14 residues. V lost 0 bases and J lost 6; bases outside the gene matches: 5. Germline assignment: CDR1 SGHRS and CDR2 YFSETQ. Produced via immunoSEQ multiplex PCR; TCRdb's table is partial and in-frame only. This table has roughly 29,000 clones, less than 75% appearing once. Points from the study as a whole: After transplant, recipient diversity fell while pathologically expanded clonotypes grew through day 180. Broader posttransplant TCR repertoire diversity was predicted by graft donor and pretransplant recipient Inverse Simpson Index values.

Stated time point: recipient sample about 28 days before transplant, after cytoreduction. Blood collection times were about day -28 and days 30, 100, 180 posttransplant. The sequences come from peripheral blood mononuclear cells, collected before stem cell transplant. The J gene is TRBJ1-2, the V gene TRBV5-1; TRBD1 matches 7 bases. The sequence was collected from a man in his fifties with myelodysplastic syndrome. Some clones in this sample may be carry-over from other donors' samples. The CDR3: CASSLEARGNGYTF. The CDR3 DNA reads as TGCGCCAGCAGCTTGGAGGCCAGGGGGAATGGCTACACCTTC.